There are a few counts of the clone carrying this T cell receptor (beta chain). TCRdb itself ran the 5' RACE reads through MiXCR, one entry per CDR3 protein. In the table there are thousands of distinct CDR3 sequences, about 6.3% of which are singletons. This specimen comes from a study of T cells after yellow fever vaccination. The CDR3 contains 16 residues. Trimming took off 0 bases at V and 2 bases at J, with 13 bases between the two ends. CDR1 and CDR2 (germline): LGHNA, YSLEER. The receptor's source is a man between 18 and 29 years old who received the YFV17D yellow fever vaccine. The sequencing here drew on PBMCs, either bulk or a sorted T-cell subset (CD4+, CD8+, memory, or dextramer-sorted; not recorded which), taken roughly 14 days after the first yellow fever vaccination. The chain uses TRBV4-3 and TRBJ1-2, with unresolved D. DNA for the CDR3: TGCGCCAGCAGCCAAGAGATCGGCGGAGGGAACTATGGCTACACCTTC. Amino acids: CASSQEIGGGNYGYTF.